The rows below give T cell receptor beta chains drawn from one sample of a study of T cell responses to AZD1222 COVID-19 vaccine. Here immunoSEQ multiplex PCR was the method, and the copy in TCRdb shows in-frame clones only, minus some. The sample contains 150,000 or so clones, roughly nine tenths of which appear only once. Sample: peripheral blood, taken on day 0 of AZD1222 vaccination. Receptor source: an adult in good health. Both conserved end residues are part of each CDR3. The D gene is left open where the match is weak. A clone size is listed for some rows: how often the clone was seen (once, few, many), or a class if it is expanded.

size	V	D	J	DNA	CDR3
.	TRBV4-1	.	TRBJ1-3	TGCGCCAGCAGCCCCTTTGGGGCCTCTGGAAACACCATATATTTT	CASSPFGASGNTIYF
.	TRBV5-1	.	TRBJ1-1	TGCGCCAGCAGCGCCGGGACATTTGAAGCTTTCTTT	CASSAGTFEAFF
.	TRBV7-9	.	TRBJ2-4	TGTGCCAGCAGCAAACAGGGACTCGCCAAAAACATTCAGTACTTC	CASSKQGLAKNIQYF
.	TRBV6-1	TRBD1	TRBJ1-2	TGTGCCAGCAGTCCCAGACAGGGCTATGGCTACACCTTC	CASSPRQGYGYTF
once	TRBV24-1	TRBD2	TRBJ2-1	TGTGCCACCAGTGATTCCGGGACTAGCGGGAGGAACTACAATGAGCAGTTCTTC	CATSDSGTSGRNYNEQFF
.	TRBV28	.	TRBJ1-6	TGTGCCAGCAGGAAGACACTACAGGGTAATTCACCCCTCCACTTT	CASRKTLQGNSPLHF
.	TRBV19	.	TRBJ1-5	TGTGCCAGTAGTATCCGAGGAGATAGCAATCAGCCCCAGCATTTT	CASSIRGDSNQPQHF
.	TRBV2	.	TRBJ2-5	TGTGCCAGCAACTTGGACGGGAACCAAGAGACCCAGTACTTC	CASNLDGNQETQYF
.	TRBV6-5	TRBD1	TRBJ1-6	TGTGCCAGCAGTTCCGGACAGGGGCTCAATTCACCCCTCCACTTT	CASSSGQGLNSPLHF
.	TRBV7-2	TRBD1	TRBJ1-6	TGTGCCAGCAGCGCCCAGGGGGTGAATAATTCACCCCTCCACTTT	CASSAQGVNNSPLHF
.	TRBV28	TRBD1	TRBJ2-7	TGTGCCAGCAGTCTATCGGACAGGACCACCTACGAGCAGTACTTC	CASSLSDRTTYEQYF
.	TRBV30	.	TRBJ1-5	TGTGCCTGGAGTGTACCTGGTGGGTTGTGGCAGCCCCAGCATTTT	CAWSVPGGLWQPQHF
.	TRBV7-9	.	TRBJ1-2	TGTGCCAGCAGCTTAGGGCAGCCTGTCAACTATGGCTACACCTTC	CASSLGQPVNYGYTF
.	TRBV28	.	TRBJ1-1	TGTGCCAGCAGCCTGAGAATGAACACTGAAGCTTTCTTT	CASSLRMNTEAFF
.	TRBV9	TRBD2	TRBJ2-1	TGTGCCAGCAGCCCGAGCGGGAGGGGTTACAATGAGCAGTTCTTC	CASSPSGRGYNEQFF
.	TRBV4-1	.	TRBJ2-7	TGCGCCAGCAGCCAAGGGACAGCACCCTACGAGCAGTACTTC	CASSQGTAPYEQYF
few	TRBV5-4	.	TRBJ2-7	TGTGCCAGCAGCTCCTTTCCGTCGTACGAGCAGTACTTC	CASSSFPSYEQYF
.	TRBV28	TRBD2	TRBJ2-1	TGTGCCAGCAGTTCCTTTAGCGGGAGCTCCTACAATGAGCAGTTCTTC	CASSSFSGSSYNEQFF
medium-sized	TRBV11-2	.	TRBJ2-7	TGTGCCAGCAGCTCGCTGATAGGGGTTTCCTACGAGCAGTACTTC	CASSSLIGVSYEQYF
.	TRBV5-8	.	TRBJ1-6	TGTGCCAGCAGCTTCGGGGTTAATTCACCCCTCCACTTT	CASSFGVNSPLHF
few	TRBV9	.	TRBJ1-2	TGTGCCAGCAGCGTAGAACAGGGAAACTATGGCTACACCTTC	CASSVEQGNYGYTF
.	TRBV7-9	.	TRBJ2-1	TGTGCCAGCAGCTTAGACAGACTCTACAATGAGCAGTTCTTC	CASSLDRLYNEQFF
.	TRBV10-3	.	TRBJ1-1	TGTGCCATCAGTGAGTCGCGGGACGGGGAACGATATGAAGCTTTCTTT	CAISESRDGERYEAFF
.	TRBV28	.	TRBJ1-1	TGTGCCAGCAGTTTACAGCAAACTCAAGCTTTCTTT	CASSLQQTQAFF
.	TRBV11-2	TRBD1	TRBJ1-3	TGTGCCAGCAGCATACAGGGGATTCGGACTGGAAACACCATATATTTT	CASSIQGIRTGNTIYF
.	TRBV6-5	TRBD1	TRBJ1-2	TGTGCCAGCAGCTCGACAGGGCAGGCAAACTATGGCTACACCTTC	CASSSTGQANYGYTF
few	TRBV4-3	TRBD1	TRBJ1-2	TGCGCCAGCAGCCAAGTCCACAGGGGAGGCTATGGCTACACCTTC	CASSQVHRGGYGYTF
.	TRBV6-1	.	TRBJ2-1	TGTGCCAGCAGTGAACAGACAGATTACAATGAGCAGTTCTTC	CASSEQTDYNEQFF
.	TRBV7-8	.	TRBJ2-1	TGTGCCAGCAGCACCTTTAGCCTAGCCTCTGAGCAGTTCTTC	CASSTFSLASEQFF
.	TRBV27	.	TRBJ1-2	TGTGCCAGCAGTAAGGGCCCCGGGGGCTACACCTTC	CASSKGPGGYTF
.	TRBV29-1	.	TRBJ1-1	TGCAGCGTCGCCGGTGGCTGGGGAATGAACACTGAAGCTTTCTTT	CSVAGGWGMNTEAFF
.	TRBV15	.	TRBJ1-4	TGTGCCACCAGCAGAGATCAGGTTTCTAATGAAAAACTGTTTTTT	CATSRDQVSNEKLFF
few	TRBV7-8	.	TRBJ1-5	TGTGCCAGCAGCGCGGGACGGTTCAATCAGCCCCAGCATTTT	CASSAGRFNQPQHF
.	TRBV7-2	TRBD1	TRBJ1-4	TGTGCCAGCAGCTCAACAGGGGGGGGACGTGCTAATGAAAAACTGTTTTTT	CASSSTGGGRANEKLFF
.	TRBV6-2/TRBV6-3	.	TRBJ1-1	TGTGCCAGCACCCCCCCAGGAGCGAACACTGAAGCTTTCTTT	CASTPPGANTEAFF
.	TRBV19	TRBD1	TRBJ1-5	TGTGCCAGTAGTAGGACAGGGAGCAATCAGCCCCAGCATTTT	CASSRTGSNQPQHF